A single sample gave rise to the 11 T cell receptor beta chains below, sequenced in a study of tumor T cells in aggressive B-cell lymphoma (dated by TCRdb to the late 2010s). Libraries were built with the immunoSEQ multiplex PCR assay. TCRdb mirrors the immuneACCESS table, restricted to in-frame sequences. Some clones are absent from its copies; in checked studies, under half trace to an unresolved V gene, and the reason for the others is unknown. The sample yields about 7,600 clones; approximately 78% were counted once. The top ten constitute over 2.5% of the sample. Sequenced material: tumor tissue. These receptors originate from an adult with diffuse large B cell lymphoma.

This rearrangement joins TRBV30 to TRBJ1-5; weak D call: TRBD1 (6 bases). The CDR3 has 13 residues. The germline V gene has CDR1 GTSNPN and CDR2 SVGIG (reference sequence). Trimming stripped 5 bases from V and 3 bases from J, with 11 bases between. The CDR3 DNA reads as TGTGCCTGGGCCCGGGACAACAATCAGCCCCAGCATTTT. Amino acid sequence: CAWARDNNQPQHF.

The rearrangement uses TRBV27 and TRBJ2-5; D not certain. V lost 7 bases, J lost 4 bases, and 7 bases lay in between. The CDR3 has 11 residues. Germline V gives CDR1 MNHEY, CDR2 SMNVEV (reference sequence). The CDR3 DNA reads TGTGCCAGCACCCACGGAGAGACCCAGTACTTC. As protein: CASTHGETQYF.

This chain joins TRBV28 and TRBJ2-1; 10 bases agree with TRBD2. Trimming took 5 bases from V and 4 from J; bases not matched to a gene: 8. Germline assignment: CDR1 MDHEN and CDR2 SYDVKM. There are 16 residues in the CDR3. CDR3 loop: CASSRLTSGFYNEQFF. Written as DNA, the CDR3 is TGTGCCAGCAGTCGCCTGACTAGCGGGTTTTACAATGAGCAGTTCTTC. Drawing the rest from reference TRBV28 and TRBJ2-1, the complete variable domain is DVKVTQSSRYLVKRTGEKVFLECVQDMDHENMFWYRQDPGLGLRLIYFSYDVKMKEKGDIPEGYSVSREKKERFSLILESASTNQTSMYLCASSRLTSGFYNEQFFGPGTRLTVL.

J is TRBJ1-2 and V is TRBV9, with D possibly matching TRBD1 (5 bases). Trimming shortened V by 4 bases and J by 9 bases, and 16 bases separated the two germline ends. This CDR3 has 13 amino acids. From germline, CDR1 is SGDLS and CDR2 YYNGEE. Here the CDR3 DNA reads TGTGCCAGCAGCCTCCGGGAGGGGTATAGCTACACCTTC. It yields the protein CASSLREGYSYTF. The full variable domain, with the rest looked up from reference TRBV9 and TRBJ1-2, is DSGVTQTPKHLITATGQRVTLRCSPRSGDLSVYWYQQSLDQGLQFLIQYYNGEERAKGNILERFSAQQFPDLHSELNLSSLELGDSALYFCASSLREGYSYTFGSGTRLTVV.

CDR3 residues: CATSSLPGTSQGLAGANVLTF. For the CDR3, the DNA is TGTGCCACCAGCAGTTTGCCGGGGACTAGCCAGGGTCTCGCTGGGGCCAACGTCCTGACTTTC. The rearrangement links TRBV15 to TRBJ2-6; 9 bases agree with TRBD2. Germline V gene data show CDR1 as LNHNV and CDR2 as YYDKDF (reference sequence). V was pared by 3 bases and J by 2 bases, with 17 bases of the junction left unmatched. The length of the CDR3 is 21 residues.

The V and J genes are TRBV7-9 and TRBJ1-1; the D gene is possibly TRBD1 (5 bases). There are 13 residues in the CDR3. In germline, CDR1 is SEHNR, CDR2 FQNEAQ (reference sequence). Between the trimmed V and J ends, which lost 5 bases and 4 bases, there was a span of 11 bases. CDR3 residues: CASSPGFVTEAFF. The DNA for the CDR3 is TGTGCCAGCAGCCCAGGGTTTGTCACTGAAGCTTTCTTT.

The rearrangement links TRBV5-6 to TRBJ1-5, with 9 bases that match TRBD1. With V trimmed by 0 bases and J by 5 bases, 6 bases remained unmatched. The CDR3 is 16 amino acids. Germline CDR1 SGHDT, CDR2 YYEEEE. The DNA of the CDR3 is TGTGCCAGCAGCTTGGCCGGGGACAGGGACGATCAGCCCCAGCATTTT. Its protein is CASSLAGDRDDQPQHF.

The chain links TRBV19 to TRBJ1-2, with D possibly matching TRBD1 (6 bases). The CDR3 runs to 14 residues. Germline V CDR1 and CDR2: LNHDA, SQIVND (reference sequence). V was clipped by 10 bases and J by 4 bases, with 19 bases between them. The CDR3 DNA reads as TGTGCCACCTTAGAGGGGGGGACGCTCTATGGCTACACCTTC. Amino acids: CATLEGGTLYGYTF.

The chain carries TRBV9 and TRBJ2-3; unclear D gene. The germline V gene has CDR1 SGDLS and CDR2 YYNGEE. V was shortened by 4 bases and J by 0 bases, with 3 bases between the two germline ends. CDR3 length equals 12 residues. The CDR3 loop reads CASSLSTDTQYF. CDR3 sequence (DNA): TGTGCCAGCAGCCTCAGCACAGATACGCAGTATTTT.

The chain uses TRBV6-5 and TRBJ2-1, with 7 bases matching TRBD1. CDR1 and CDR2 (germline): MNHEY, SVGAGI. V lost 6 bases, J lost 4 bases, and 3 bases stayed unmatched. CDR3 size: 13 residues. The DNA for the CDR3 is TGTGCCAGCAGCAGGGACAGTTACAATGAGCAGTTCTTC. Residues: CASSRDSYNEQFF.

The chain combines TRBV4-2 with TRBJ2-2; D remains unclear. CDR3 size: 15 residues. Germline CDR1 reads LGHNA; CDR2 reads YNFKEQ. V shed 5 bases and J shed 13 bases, with 23 bases lying between them. The CDR3 bases are TGTGCCAGCAGCTCAAGAACCGAGGATTCCGGATGGCTGTTTTTT. Protein product: CASSSRTEDSGWLFF.